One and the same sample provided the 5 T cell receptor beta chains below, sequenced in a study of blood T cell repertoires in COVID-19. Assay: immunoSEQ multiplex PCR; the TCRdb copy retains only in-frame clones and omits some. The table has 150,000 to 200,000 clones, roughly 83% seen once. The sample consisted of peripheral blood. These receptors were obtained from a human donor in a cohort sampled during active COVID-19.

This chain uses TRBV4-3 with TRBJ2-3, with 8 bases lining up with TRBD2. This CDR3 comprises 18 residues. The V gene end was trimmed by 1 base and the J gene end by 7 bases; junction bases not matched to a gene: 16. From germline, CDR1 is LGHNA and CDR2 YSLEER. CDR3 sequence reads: CASSQAPPSGGGSNTQYF. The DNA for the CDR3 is TGCGCCAGCAGCCAAGCCCCCCCGAGCGGGGGTGGTAGTAATACGCAGTATTTT.

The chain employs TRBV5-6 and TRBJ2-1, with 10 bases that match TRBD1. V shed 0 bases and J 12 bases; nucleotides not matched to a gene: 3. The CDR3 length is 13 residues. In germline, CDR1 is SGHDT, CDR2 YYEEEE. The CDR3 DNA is TGTGCCAGCAGCTTGGTGACAGGGGGCCTGCAGTTCTTC. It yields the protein CASSLVTGGLQFF. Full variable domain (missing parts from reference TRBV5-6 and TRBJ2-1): DAGVTQSPTHLIKTRGQQVTLRCSPKSGHDTVSWYQQALGQGPQFIFQYYEEEERQRGNFPDRFSGHQFPNYSSELNVNALLLGDSALYLCASSLVTGGLQFFGPGTRLTVL.

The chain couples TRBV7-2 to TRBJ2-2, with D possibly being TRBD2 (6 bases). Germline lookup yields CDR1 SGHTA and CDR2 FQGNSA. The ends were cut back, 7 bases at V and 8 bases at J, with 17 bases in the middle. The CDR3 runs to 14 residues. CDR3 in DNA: TGTGCCAGCACTGCGGGATCCTTCGGGGGGGAGCTGTTTTTT. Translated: CASTAGSFGGELFF.

The CDR3 bases are TGTGCCAGCAGCCTGGACAGGGCGAGCACTGAAGCTTTCTTT. Translation gives CASSLDRASTEAFF. The V gene is TRBV7-9, the J gene TRBJ1-1; 8 positions match TRBD1. The CDR3 covers 14 residues. Germline V gene lookup returns CDR1 SEHNR and CDR2 FQNEAQ (reference sequence). V lost 5 bases to trimming and J lost 4 bases; unmatched junction nucleotides: 6.

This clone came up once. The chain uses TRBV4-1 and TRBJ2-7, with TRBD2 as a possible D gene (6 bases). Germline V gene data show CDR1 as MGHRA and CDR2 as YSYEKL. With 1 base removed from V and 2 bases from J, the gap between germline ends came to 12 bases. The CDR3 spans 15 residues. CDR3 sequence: CASSQGRDFAYEQYF. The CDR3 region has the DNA TGCGCCAGCAGCCAAGGGAGGGATTTTGCCTACGAGCAGTACTTC.